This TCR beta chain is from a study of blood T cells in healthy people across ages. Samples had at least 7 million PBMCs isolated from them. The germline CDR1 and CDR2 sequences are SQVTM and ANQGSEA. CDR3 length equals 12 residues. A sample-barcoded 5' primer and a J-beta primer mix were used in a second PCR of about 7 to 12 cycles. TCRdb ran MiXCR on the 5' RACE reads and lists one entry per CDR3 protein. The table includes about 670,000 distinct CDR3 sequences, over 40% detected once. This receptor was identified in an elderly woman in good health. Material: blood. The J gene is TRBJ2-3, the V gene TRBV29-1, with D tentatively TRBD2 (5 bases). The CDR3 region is CTIRAASDTQYF. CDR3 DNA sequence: TGCACCATCCGAGCGGCTTCGGATACGCAGTATTTT.